This T cell receptor (beta chain) was captured in a study of chemoradiotherapy in HPV16-positive cancers. Study-wide results and caveats: In HPV16-positive patients, HPV-responsive T-cell expansion tracked better recurrence-free survival.

Only a few counts were recorded for this clone. Its antigen is currently unknown. Repertoires were sampled repeatedly during chemoradiotherapy. The table came from immunoSEQ multiplex PCR; TCRdb's copy has only in-frame clones and leaves some out. This sample has some 30,000 clones; around 80% occur once, and the top ten carry about 3.8%. CDR1 is SGHDT and CDR2 is YYEEEE in the germline V gene. The CDR3 sequence is 16 residues long. V dropped 3 bases and J dropped 5 bases, with 19 bases sitting between them. Material: blood, obtained from a patient who underwent chemoradiotherapy. The origin of this receptor is a human donor with HPV-associated anogenital cancer. This chain links TRBV5-6 with TRBJ2-3; D not resolved. CDR3 coding DNA: TGTGCCAGCAGCTCGCAAGATCCCCCGTTTATAGATACGCAGTATTTT. Its translation is CASSSQDPPFIDTQYF.